Listed below are T cell receptor beta chains from one sample, sequenced in a study of metastatic and nonmetastatic thyroid tumors. TCRdb reanalyzed the PCR reads via MiXCR. The data hold approximately 32,000 clones, with under 20% observed a single time. Sequencing used blood. These receptors all come from a female donor with papillary thyroid cancer or a benign thyroid nodule (not recorded which). Some clones in this sample may be carry-over from other donors' samples. The CDR3 runs from the conserved cysteine through the conserved F or W. Each record gives: D gene, clone size, V gene, J gene, CDR3 protein, CDR3 DNA. D genes are given only for firm matches. Clone size is not always given. Where it is, it says once, few, many or a class for expanded clones.

>.|many|TRBV5-1|TRBJ1-6
CASSLEVYGNSPLHF
TGCGCCAGCAGCTTGGAGGTTTATGGAAATTCACCCCTCCACTTT
>.|many|TRBV27|TRBJ2-1
CASSLFGGTFDEQFF
TGTGCCAGCAGTTTATTTGGCGGAACTTTCGATGAGCAGTTCTTC
>TRBD1|.|TRBV5-4|TRBJ1-5
CASSDRRGQKNQPQHF
TGTGCCAGCAGCGACCGCAGGGGGCAGAAGAATCAGCCCCAGCATTTT
>.|many|TRBV11-2|TRBJ2-3
CASSSVGAVSTDTQYF
TGTGCCAGCAGCTCAGTGGGGGCAGTTAGCACAGATACGCAGTATTTT
>.|.|TRBV10-1|TRBJ1-2
CASIRAVIYGYTF
TGCGCCAGCATCCGAGCGGTCATCTATGGCTACACCTTC
>.|many|TRBV5-1|TRBJ1-1
CASSLAPIMNTEAFF
TGCGCCAGCAGCTTGGCCCCTATTATGAACACTGAAGCTTTCTTT
>.|many|TRBV5-1|TRBJ2-6
CASSPQPISASGANVLTF
TGCGCCAGCAGCCCCCAACCTATTAGCGCGTCTGGGGCCAACGTCCTGACTTTC
>.|many|TRBV30|TRBJ2-1
CAWALAYSSYNEQFF
TGTGCCTGGGCCTTGGCGTATAGCTCCTACAATGAGCAGTTCTTC
>.|many|TRBV29-1|TRBJ2-3
CSGGGHGDAQYF
TGCAGCGGGGGGGGGCATGGGGACGCGCAGTATTTT
>TRBD2|many|TRBV27|TRBJ2-7
CASSPSPGGGFEQCF
TGTGCCAGCAGTCCTTCTCCGGGGGGAGGTTTCGAGCAGTGCTTC
>.|many|TRBV28|TRBJ2-5
CASYPGSASETQYF
TGTGCCAGCTACCCGGGGTCGGCTAGTGAGACCCAGTACTTC
>.|once|TRBV18|TRBJ1-6
CASSPKPYNSPLHF
TGTGCCAGCTCACCAAAACCCTATAATTCACCCCTCCACTTT
>TRBD1|many|TRBV7-9|TRBJ2-1
CASSVRQGGVDEQFF
TGTGCCAGCAGCGTCAGACAGGGGGGGGTTGATGAGCAGTTCTTC
>TRBD1|many|TRBV3-1|TRBJ1-6
CASSPRTGTENNSPLHF
TGTGCCAGCAGCCCCCGAACCGGGACAGAGAATAATTCACCCCTCCACTTT
>.|.|TRBV20-1|TRBJ2-2
CSGSLANRAGELFF
TGCAGTGGGTCTCTAGCGAATCGCGCCGGGGAGCTGTTTTTT
>.|many|TRBV9|TRBJ2-6
CASSVDSASGANVLTF
TGTGCCAGCAGCGTAGACTCAGCCTCTGGGGCCAACGTCCTGACTTTC
>TRBD1|few|TRBV12-3/TRBV12-4|TRBJ1-1
CASSLRQGNAEAFF
TGCGCCAGCAGTTTACGACAGGGGAACGCTGAAGCTTTCTTT
>.|many|TRBV19|TRBJ1-2
CASSIDGYYGYTF
TGTGCCAGTAGTATAGACGGTTACTATGGCTACACCTTC
>.|once|TRBV2|TRBJ2-7
CASSERPHTIRPESRWDEQYF
TGTGCCAGCAGTGAACGGCCCCATACAATCCGGCCCGAGTCCCGGTGGGACGAGCAGTACTTC
>.|medium-sized|TRBV27|TRBJ2-7
CARPVTPYEQYF
TGTGCCAGACCAGTCACCCCTTACGAGCAGTACTTC
>.|.|TRBV6-9|TRBJ2-7
CASSSGSYEQYF
TGTGCCAGCAGTTCGGGGAGCTACGAGCAGTACTTC
>TRBD2|many|TRBV4-1|TRBJ2-3
CASSRTPLLAGGLDTQYF
TGCGCCAGCAGTCGCACTCCCTTACTGGCGGGGGGGTTGGATACGCAGTATTTT
>.|many|TRBV19|TRBJ1-6
CASSIRRQNNSPLHF
TGTGCCAGTAGTATCCGCCGACAGAATAATTCACCCCTCCACTTT
>.|many|TRBV27|TRBJ2-5
CASSFGMYQETQYF
TGTGCCAGCAGTTTCGGGATGTACCAAGAGACCCAGTACTTC
>.|.|TRBV20-1|TRBJ2-5
CSALSDPLMDTQYF
TGCAGTGCTCTGTCTGACCCGTTAATGGATACCCAGTACTTC
>.|many|TRBV19|TRBJ1-1
CASGVRGDTEAFF
TGTGCCAGTGGCGTCCGCGGGGACACTGAAGCTTTCTTT
>.|many|TRBV5-5|TRBJ2-2
CASSFRPTATGELFF
TGTGCCAGCAGCTTCCGCCCGACTGCCACCGGGGAGCTGTTTTTT
>TRBD1|many|TRBV11-1|TRBJ2-7
CASSLVFNRGTYEQYF
TGTGCCAGCAGCTTAGTCTTTAACAGGGGGACTTACGAGCAGTACTTC
>TRBD1|.|TRBV4-1|TRBJ2-7
CDSSQVDRDTAEQYF
TGCGACAGCAGCCAAGTTGACAGGGACACGGCCGAGCAGTACTTC
>.|many|TRBV20-1|TRBJ1-5
CSADDRYSNQPQHF
TGCAGTGCTGACGACAGGTATAGCAATCAGCCCCAGCATTTT
>.|once|TRBV7-9|TRBJ1-2
CASSLGSSGTGGYTF
TGTGCCAGCAGCTTAGGTTCTTCCGGGACGGGTGGCTACACCTTC
>.|once|TRBV7-9|TRBJ1-2
CASSLQGFNYGYTF
TGTGCCAGCAGCTTACAGGGATTTAACTATGGCTACACCTTC